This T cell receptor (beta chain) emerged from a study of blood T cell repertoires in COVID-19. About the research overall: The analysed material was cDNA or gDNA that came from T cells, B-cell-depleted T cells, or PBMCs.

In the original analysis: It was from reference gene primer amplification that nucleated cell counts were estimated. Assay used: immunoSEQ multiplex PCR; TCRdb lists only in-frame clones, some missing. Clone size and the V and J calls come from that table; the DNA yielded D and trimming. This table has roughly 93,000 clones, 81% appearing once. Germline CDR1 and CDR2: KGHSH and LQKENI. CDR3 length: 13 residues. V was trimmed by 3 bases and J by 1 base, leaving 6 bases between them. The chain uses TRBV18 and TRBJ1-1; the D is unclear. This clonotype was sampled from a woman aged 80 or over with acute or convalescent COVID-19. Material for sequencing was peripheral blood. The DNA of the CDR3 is TGTGCCAGCTCACCGTCTTCGAACACTGAAGCTTTCTTT. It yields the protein CASSPSSNTEAFF.